The TCR beta chain described here comes from a study of T cell responses to AZD1222 COVID-19 vaccine. Study outcomes and limitations: Two doses of AZD1222 preceded a rise in Spike-specific TCR breadth and depth.

The V and J ends lost 3 bases and 2 bases respectively, with 5 bases between them. CDR3 size: 12 residues. Germline V gives CDR1 MNHEY, CDR2 SVGEGT. Turning to this clone: The antigen remains unidentified.

Produced via immunoSEQ multiplex PCR; TCRdb's table is partial and in-frame only. This sample has about 110,000 clones, with 88% found just once. This receptor was obtained from an adult in good health. This material consisted of peripheral blood, taken on day 0 of AZD1222 vaccination. The rearrangement joins TRBV6-2 or TRBV6-3 to TRBJ2-7, with D unresolved. The chain's CDR3 is CASSYTAYEQYF. The CDR3 DNA reads TGTGCCAGCAGTTATACAGCCTACGAGCAGTACTTC.